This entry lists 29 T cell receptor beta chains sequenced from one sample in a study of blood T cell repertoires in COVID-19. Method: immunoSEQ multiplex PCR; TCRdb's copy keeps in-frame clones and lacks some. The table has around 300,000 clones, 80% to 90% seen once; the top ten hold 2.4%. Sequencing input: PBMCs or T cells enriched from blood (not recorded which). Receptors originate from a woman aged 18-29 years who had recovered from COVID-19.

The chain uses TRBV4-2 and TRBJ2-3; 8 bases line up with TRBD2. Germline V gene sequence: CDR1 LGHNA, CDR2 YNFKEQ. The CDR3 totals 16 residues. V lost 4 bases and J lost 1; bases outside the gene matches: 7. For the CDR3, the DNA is TGTGCCAGCAGCCCCCTCGGGGGGGATCGCACAGATACGCAGTATTTT. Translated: CASSPLGGDRTDTQYF.

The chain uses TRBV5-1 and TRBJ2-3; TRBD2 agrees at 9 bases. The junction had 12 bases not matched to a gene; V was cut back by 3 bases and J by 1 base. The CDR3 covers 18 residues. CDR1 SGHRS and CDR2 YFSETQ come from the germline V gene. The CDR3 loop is CASSSGDTSGRGTDTQYF. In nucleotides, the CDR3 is TGCGCCAGCAGCTCTGGTGACACTAGCGGGCGAGGCACAGATACGCAGTATTTT.

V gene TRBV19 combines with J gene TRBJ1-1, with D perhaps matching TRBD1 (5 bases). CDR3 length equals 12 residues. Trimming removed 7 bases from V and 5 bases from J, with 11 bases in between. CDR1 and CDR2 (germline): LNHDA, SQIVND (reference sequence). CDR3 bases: TGTGCCAGTAACGGGCGGGGGACTGAAGCTTTCTTT. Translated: CASNGRGTEAFF.

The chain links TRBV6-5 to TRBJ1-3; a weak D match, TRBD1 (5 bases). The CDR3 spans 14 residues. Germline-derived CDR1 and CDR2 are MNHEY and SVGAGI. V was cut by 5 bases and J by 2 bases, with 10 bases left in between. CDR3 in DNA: TGTGCCAGCAGTCGGGGGGGAACTGGAAACACCATATATTTT. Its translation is CASSRGGTGNTIYF.

In nucleotides, the CDR3 is TGTGCCATCGTGGGACTAGCGGGGGGAATCTACGAGCAGTACTTC. Its translation: CAIVGLAGGIYEQYF. The chain is built from TRBV10-3 and TRBJ2-7; 15 bases fit TRBD2. With V trimmed by 8 bases and J by 3 bases, 5 bases remained unmatched. The germline V gene encodes CDR1 ENHRY and CDR2 SYGVKD. The CDR3 runs 15 residues.

The CDR3 DNA reads as TGCAGCGTTACACGACAGGCAAGGGAGTATGGCTACACCTTC. It specifies CSVTRQAREYGYTF. V usage is TRBV29-1 and J usage is TRBJ1-2; D is perhaps TRBD1 (6 bases). Trimming stripped 5 bases from V and 5 bases from J, with 18 bases between. Germline CDR1 SQVTM, CDR2 ANQGSEA. This CDR3 has 14 residues. The variable domain in full, completed from reference TRBV29-1 and TRBJ1-2, reads SAVISQKPSRDICQRGTSLTIQCQVDSQVTMMFWYRQQPGQSLTLIATANQGSEATYESGFVIDKFPISRPNLTFSTLTVSNMSPEDSSIYLCSVTRQAREYGYTFGSGTRLTVV.

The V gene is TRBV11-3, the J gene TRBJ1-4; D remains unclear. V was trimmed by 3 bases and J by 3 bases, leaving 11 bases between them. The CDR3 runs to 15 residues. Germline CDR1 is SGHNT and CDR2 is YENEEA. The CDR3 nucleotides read TGTGCCAGCAGCTTTATCGTCAAGCCTAATGAAAAACTGTTTTTT. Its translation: CASSFIVKPNEKLFF.

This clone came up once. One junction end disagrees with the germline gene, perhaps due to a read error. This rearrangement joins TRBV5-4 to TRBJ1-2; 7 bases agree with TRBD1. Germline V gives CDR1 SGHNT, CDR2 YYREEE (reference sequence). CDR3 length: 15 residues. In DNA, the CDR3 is TGTGCCAGCTGCGACCCGACAGGGAGTAACGATGGCTACACCTTC. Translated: CASCDPTGSNDGYTF.

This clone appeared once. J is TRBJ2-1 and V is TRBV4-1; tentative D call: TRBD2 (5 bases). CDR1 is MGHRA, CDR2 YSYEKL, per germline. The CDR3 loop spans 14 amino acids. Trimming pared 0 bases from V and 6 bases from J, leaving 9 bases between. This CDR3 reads CASSQDLGSNEQFF. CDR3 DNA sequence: TGCGCCAGCAGCCAAGATCTGGGGAGCAATGAGCAGTTCTTC.

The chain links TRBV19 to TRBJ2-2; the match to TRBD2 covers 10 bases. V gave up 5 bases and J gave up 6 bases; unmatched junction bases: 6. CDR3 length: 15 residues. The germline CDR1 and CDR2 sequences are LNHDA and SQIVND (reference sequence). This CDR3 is CASSVSGGIAGELFF. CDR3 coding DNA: TGTGCCAGTAGTGTTAGCGGGGGGATAGCCGGGGAGCTGTTTTTT.

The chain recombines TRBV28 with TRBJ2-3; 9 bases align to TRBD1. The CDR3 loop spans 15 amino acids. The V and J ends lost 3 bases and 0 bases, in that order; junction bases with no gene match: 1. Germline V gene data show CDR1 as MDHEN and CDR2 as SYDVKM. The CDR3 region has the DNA TGTGCCAGCAGTTTGGGGACAGGGAGCACAGATACGCAGTATTTT. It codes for CASSLGTGSTDTQYF.

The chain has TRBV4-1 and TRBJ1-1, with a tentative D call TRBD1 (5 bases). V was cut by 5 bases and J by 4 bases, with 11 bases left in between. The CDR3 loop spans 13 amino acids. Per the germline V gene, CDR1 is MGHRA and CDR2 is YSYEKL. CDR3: CASSGAGFTEAFF. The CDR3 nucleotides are TGCGCCAGCAGCGGGGCAGGGTTCACTGAAGCTTTCTTT.

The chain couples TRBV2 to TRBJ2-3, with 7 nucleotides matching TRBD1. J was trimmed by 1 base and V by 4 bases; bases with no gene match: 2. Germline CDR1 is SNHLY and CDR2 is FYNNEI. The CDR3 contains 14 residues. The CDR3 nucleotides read TGTGCCAGCAGTGCGCAGGGGGGCACAGATACGCAGTATTTT. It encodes CASSAQGGTDTQYF.

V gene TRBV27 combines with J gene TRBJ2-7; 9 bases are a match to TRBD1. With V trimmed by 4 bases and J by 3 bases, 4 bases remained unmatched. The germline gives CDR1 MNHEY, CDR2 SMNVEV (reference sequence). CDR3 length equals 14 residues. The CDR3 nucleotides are TGTGCCAGCAGTTCTCCGGGACAGGGCTACGAGCAGTACTTC. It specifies CASSSPGQGYEQYF.

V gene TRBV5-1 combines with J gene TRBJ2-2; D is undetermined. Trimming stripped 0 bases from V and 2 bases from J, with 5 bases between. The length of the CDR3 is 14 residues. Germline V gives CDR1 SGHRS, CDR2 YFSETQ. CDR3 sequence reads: CASSLGVNTGELFF. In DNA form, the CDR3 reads TGCGCCAGCAGCTTGGGCGTAAACACCGGGGAGCTGTTTTTT.

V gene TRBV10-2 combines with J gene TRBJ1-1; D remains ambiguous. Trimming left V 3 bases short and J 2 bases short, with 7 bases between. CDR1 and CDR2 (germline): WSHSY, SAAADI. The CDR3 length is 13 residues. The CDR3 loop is CASSEMSNTEAFF. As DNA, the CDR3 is TGCGCCAGCAGTGAAATGAGTAACACTGAAGCTTTCTTT.

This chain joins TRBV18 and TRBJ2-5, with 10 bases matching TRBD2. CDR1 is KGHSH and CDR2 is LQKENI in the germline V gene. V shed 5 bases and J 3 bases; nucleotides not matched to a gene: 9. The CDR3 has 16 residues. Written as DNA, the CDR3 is TGTGCCAGCTCATCACTGCCTAGCGGGGGTAAAGAGACCCAGTACTTC. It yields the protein CASSSLPSGGKETQYF. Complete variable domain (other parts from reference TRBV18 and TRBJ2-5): NAGVMQNPRHLVRRRGQEARLRCSPMKGHSHVYWYRQLPEEGLKFMVYLQKENIIDESGMPKERFSAEFPKEGPSILRIQQVVRGDSAAYFCASSSLPSGGKETQYFGPGTRLLVL.

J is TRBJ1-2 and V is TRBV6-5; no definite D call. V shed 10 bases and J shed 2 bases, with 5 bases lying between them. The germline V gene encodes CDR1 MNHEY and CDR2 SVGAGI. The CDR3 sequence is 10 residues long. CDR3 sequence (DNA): TGTGCCACATCCAACTATGGCTACACCTTC. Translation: CATSNYGYTF.

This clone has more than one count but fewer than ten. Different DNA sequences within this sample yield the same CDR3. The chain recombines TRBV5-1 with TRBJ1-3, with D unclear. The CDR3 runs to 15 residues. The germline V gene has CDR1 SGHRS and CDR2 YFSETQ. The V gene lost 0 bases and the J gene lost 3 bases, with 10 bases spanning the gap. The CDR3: CASSLDGSDGNTIYF. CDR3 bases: TGCGCCAGCAGCTTGGACGGGAGCGATGGAAACACCATATATTTT. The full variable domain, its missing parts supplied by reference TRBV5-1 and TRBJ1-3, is KAGVTQTPRYLIKTRGQQVTLSCSPISGHRSVSWYQQTPGQGLQFLFEYFSETQRNKGNFPGRFSGRQFSNSRSEMNVSTLELGDSALYLCASSLDGSDGNTIYFGEGSWLTVV.

This CDR3 is CASSQGLGLTQYF. DNA of the CDR3: TGTGCCAGCAGCCAAGGACTAGGTCTGACCCAGTACTTC. This chain joins TRBV3-1 (or the pseudogene TRBV3-2) and TRBJ2-5; TRBD2 is a possible D gene (6 bases). The CDR3 has 13 amino acids. Between the trimmed V and J ends, which lost 1 base and 7 bases, there was a span of 10 bases. Germline V gene data show CDR1 as LGHDT and CDR2 as YNNKEL (reference sequence).

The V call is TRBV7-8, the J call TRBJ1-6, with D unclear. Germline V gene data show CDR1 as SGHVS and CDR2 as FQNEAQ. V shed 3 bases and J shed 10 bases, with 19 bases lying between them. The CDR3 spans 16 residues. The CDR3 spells CASSFPPGSGGSPLHF. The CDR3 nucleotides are TGTGCCAGCAGCTTTCCGCCGGGGTCCGGTGGGTCACCCCTCCACTTT.

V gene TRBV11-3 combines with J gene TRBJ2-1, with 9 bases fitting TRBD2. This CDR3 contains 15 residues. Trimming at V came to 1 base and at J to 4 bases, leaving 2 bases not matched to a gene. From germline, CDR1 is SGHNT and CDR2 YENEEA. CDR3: CASSLAAGGYNEQFF. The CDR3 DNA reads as TGTGCCAGCAGCTTAGCGGCGGGGGGGTACAATGAGCAGTTCTTC.

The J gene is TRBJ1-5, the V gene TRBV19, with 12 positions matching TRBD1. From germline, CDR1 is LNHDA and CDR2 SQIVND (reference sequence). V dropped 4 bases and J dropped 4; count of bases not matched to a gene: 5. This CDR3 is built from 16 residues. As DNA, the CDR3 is TGTGCCAGTAGTAGAGGGACAGGGGGCAGGAATCAGCCCCAGCATTTT. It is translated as CASSRGTGGRNQPQHF.

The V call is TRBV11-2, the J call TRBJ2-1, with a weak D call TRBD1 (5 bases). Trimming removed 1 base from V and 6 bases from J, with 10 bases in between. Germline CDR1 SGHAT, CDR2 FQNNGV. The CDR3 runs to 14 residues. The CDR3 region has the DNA TGTGCCAGCAGCTTAGGGGGCCCATCCAATGAGCAGTTCTTC. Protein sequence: CASSLGGPSNEQFF.

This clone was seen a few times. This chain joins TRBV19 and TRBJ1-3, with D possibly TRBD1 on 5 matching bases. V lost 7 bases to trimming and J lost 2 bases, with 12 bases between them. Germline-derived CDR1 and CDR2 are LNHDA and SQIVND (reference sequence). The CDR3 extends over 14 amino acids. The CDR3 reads CASMARVTGNTIYF. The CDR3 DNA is TGTGCCAGTATGGCCAGGGTAACTGGAAACACCATATATTTT.

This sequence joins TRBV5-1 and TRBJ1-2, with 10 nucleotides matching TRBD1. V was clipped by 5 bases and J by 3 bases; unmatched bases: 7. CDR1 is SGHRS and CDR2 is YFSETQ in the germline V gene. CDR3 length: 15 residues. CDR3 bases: TGCGCCAGCAGGAGCCGACAGGGGGCGGACTATGGCTACACCTTC. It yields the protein CASRSRQGADYGYTF.

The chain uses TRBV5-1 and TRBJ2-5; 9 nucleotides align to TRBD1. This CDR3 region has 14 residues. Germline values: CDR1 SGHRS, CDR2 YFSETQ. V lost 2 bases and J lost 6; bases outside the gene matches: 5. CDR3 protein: CASSFDNRGQTQYF. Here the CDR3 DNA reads TGCGCCAGCAGCTTCGATAACAGGGGGCAGACCCAGTACTTC. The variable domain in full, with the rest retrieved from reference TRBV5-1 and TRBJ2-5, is KAGVTQTPRYLIKTRGQQVTLSCSPISGHRSVSWYQQTPGQGLQFLFEYFSETQRNKGNFPGRFSGRQFSNSRSEMNVSTLELGDSALYLCASSFDNRGQTQYFGPGTRLLVL.

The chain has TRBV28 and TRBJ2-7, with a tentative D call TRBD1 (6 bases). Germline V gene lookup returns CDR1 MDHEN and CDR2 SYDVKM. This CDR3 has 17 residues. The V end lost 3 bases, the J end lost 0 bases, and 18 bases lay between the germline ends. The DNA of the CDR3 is TGTGCCAGCAGTTTCTTCGCACAGGGTAGGCTCTCCTACGAGCAGTACTTC. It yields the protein CASSFFAQGRLSYEQYF.

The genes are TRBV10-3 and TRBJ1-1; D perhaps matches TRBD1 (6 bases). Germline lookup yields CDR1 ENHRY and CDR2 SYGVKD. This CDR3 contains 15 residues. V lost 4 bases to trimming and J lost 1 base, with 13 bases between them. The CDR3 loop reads CAISAPGVSNTEAFF. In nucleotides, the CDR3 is TGTGCCATCAGTGCACCAGGGGTCTCGAACACTGAAGCTTTCTTT.